These 8 T cell receptor beta chains were all obtained from the same sample, sequenced in a study of cytomegalovirus exposure and HLA in healthy donors. The PCR was carried out with 60 Vbeta primers and 13 Jbeta primers. The protocol was immunoSEQ multiplex PCR, while the TCRdb copy is restricted to in-frame clones and leaves out a portion. The table has roughly 190,000 clones, around 75% seen once. Source material: PBMCs. These receptors were taken from a woman in her twenties or thirties in good health and CMV-seronegative.

This chain connects TRBV2 to TRBJ1-5, with a tentative D call TRBD1 (5 bases). The CDR3 covers 15 residues. Trimming pared 6 bases from V and 3 bases from J, leaving 15 bases between. Germline CDR1 reads SNHLY; CDR2 reads FYNNEI. CDR3: CASRVGGGVNQPQHF. The CDR3 DNA reads TGTGCCAGCAGAGTAGGAGGAGGGGTCAATCAGCCCCAGCATTTT.

This clone is a singleton in its sample. V gene TRBV29-1 combines with J gene TRBJ2-1; no clear D gene. There are 13 residues in the CDR3. The V gene lost 4 bases and the J gene lost 5 bases, with 12 bases spanning the gap. Germline loops: CDR1 SQVTM, CDR2 ANQGSEA. The CDR3 DNA is TGCAGCGTTGCTCTCTTTGCGGACAATGAGCAGTTCTTC. Amino acids: CSVALFADNEQFF.

V and J are TRBV5-1 and TRBJ2-7; possible D gene TRBD2, 5 bases. Trimming stripped 2 bases from V and 3 bases from J, with 6 bases between. The V gene's germline CDR1 is SGHRS and CDR2 YFSETQ. This CDR3 comprises 12 residues. The CDR3 DNA is TGCGCCAGCAGCTTCGGGGACTACGAGCAGTACTTC. Protein sequence: CASSFGDYEQYF.

This clone was detected once. The V and J genes are TRBV6-6 and TRBJ1-2; D is possibly TRBD1 (5 bases). This CDR3 is built from 12 residues. The V end was cut by 6 bases, the J end by 5 bases, with 10 bases between. Germline V gene data show CDR1 as MNHNY and CDR2 as SVGAGI (reference sequence). This chain's CDR3 is CASSQGKYGYTF. CDR3 DNA: TGTGCCAGCAGCCAGGGTAAATATGGCTACACCTTC.

This clone occurred a few times. This sequence joins TRBV29-1 and TRBJ1-1; D unclear. The CDR3 length is 14 residues. V lost 2 bases to trimming and J lost 4 bases, with 14 bases between them. In germline, CDR1 is SQVTM, CDR2 ANQGSEA. The CDR3 protein is CSVESRGSSTEAFF. CDR3 sequence (DNA): TGCAGCGTTGAATCAAGAGGTTCTAGCACTGAAGCTTTCTTT.

The V and J genes are TRBV11-3 and TRBJ2-2, with TRBD2 as a possible D gene (5 bases). Germline loops: CDR1 SGHNT, CDR2 YENEEA. V gave up 0 bases and J gave up 3 bases, with 8 bases separating them. CDR3 length: 15 amino acids. The DNA for the CDR3 is TGTGCCAGCAGCTTAGACGGGGTGGACACCGGGGAGCTGTTTTTT. This codes for CASSLDGVDTGELFF.

The sample holds a few counts of this clone. The rearrangement uses TRBV5-1 and TRBJ2-5; tentatively, D is TRBD2 (6 bases). CDR1 and CDR2 from the germline V gene are SGHRS and YFSETQ. The germline V and J ends were trimmed by 7 bases and 0 bases, with 13 bases remaining between them. The CDR3 loop spans 14 amino acids. CDR3 sequence reads: CASSDGGYQETQYF. The CDR3 DNA sequence: TGCGCCAGCTCGGACGGAGGGTACCAAGAGACCCAGTACTTC.

V gene TRBV4-3 combines with J gene TRBJ2-2, with D maybe TRBD1 (6 bases). The V gene's germline CDR1 is LGHNA and CDR2 YSLEER. V dropped 0 bases and J dropped 4 bases, with 12 bases sitting between them. CDR3 size: 16 residues. The CDR3 reads CASSQEGQGRTGELFF. The CDR3 DNA is TGCGCCAGCAGCCAAGAGGGACAAGGGCGCACCGGGGAGCTGTTTTTT.